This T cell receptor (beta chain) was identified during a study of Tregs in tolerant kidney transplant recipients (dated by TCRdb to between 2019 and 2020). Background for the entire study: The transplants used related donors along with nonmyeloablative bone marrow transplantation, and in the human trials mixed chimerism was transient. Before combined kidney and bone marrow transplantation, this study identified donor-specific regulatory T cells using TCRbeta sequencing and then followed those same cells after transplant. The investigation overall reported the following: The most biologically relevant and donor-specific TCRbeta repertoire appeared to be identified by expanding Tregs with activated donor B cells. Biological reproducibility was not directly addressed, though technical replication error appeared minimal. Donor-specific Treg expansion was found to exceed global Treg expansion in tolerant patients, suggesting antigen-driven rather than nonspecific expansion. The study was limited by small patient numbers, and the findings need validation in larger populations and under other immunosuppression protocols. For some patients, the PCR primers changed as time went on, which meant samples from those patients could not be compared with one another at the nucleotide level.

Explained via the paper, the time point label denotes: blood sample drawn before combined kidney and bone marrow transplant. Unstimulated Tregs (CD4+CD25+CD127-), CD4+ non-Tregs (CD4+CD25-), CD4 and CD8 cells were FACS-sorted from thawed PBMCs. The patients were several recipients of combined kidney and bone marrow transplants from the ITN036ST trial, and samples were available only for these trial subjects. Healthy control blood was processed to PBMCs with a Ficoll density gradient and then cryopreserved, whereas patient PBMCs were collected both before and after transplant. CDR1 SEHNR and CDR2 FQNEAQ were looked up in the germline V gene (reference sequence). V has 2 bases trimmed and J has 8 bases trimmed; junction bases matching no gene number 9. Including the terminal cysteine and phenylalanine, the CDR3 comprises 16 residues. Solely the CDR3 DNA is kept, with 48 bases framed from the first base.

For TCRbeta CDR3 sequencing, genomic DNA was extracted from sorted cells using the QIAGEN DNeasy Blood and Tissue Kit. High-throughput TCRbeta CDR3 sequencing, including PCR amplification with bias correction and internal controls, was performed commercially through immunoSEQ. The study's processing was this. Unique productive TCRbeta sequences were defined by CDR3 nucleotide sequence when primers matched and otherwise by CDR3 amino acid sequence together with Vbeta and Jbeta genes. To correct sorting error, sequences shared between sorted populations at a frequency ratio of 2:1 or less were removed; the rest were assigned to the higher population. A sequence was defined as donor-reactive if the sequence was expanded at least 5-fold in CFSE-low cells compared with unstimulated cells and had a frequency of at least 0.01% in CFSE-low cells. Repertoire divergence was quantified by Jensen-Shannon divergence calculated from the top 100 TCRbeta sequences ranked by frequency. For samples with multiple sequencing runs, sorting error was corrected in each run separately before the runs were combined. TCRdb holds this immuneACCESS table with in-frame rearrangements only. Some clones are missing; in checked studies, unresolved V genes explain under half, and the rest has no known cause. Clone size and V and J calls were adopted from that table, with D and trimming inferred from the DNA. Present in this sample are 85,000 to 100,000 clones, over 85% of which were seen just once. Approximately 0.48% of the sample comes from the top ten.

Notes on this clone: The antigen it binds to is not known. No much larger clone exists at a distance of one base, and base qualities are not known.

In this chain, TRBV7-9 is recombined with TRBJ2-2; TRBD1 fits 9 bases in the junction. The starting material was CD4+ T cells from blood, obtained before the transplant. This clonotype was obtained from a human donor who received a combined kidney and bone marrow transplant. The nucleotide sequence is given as TGTGCCAGCAGCTTACCGGGACAGGGACCCAGGGGGGAGCTGTTTTTT. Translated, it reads CASSLPGQGPRGELFF.